This T cell receptor (beta chain) comes out of a study of radiation and T cells in renal cell carcinoma (dated by TCRdb to about 2020). Broadly, across the study: In total, about 50 samples, comprising around 25 tumors and about 27 peripheral blood samples, were subjected to TCR beta sequencing. The last blood draw occurred 4 weeks after radiation, at the same time as nephrectomy. Across all 50 or so samples, several million unique CDR3 nucleotide sequences, encoding about 2,700,000 unique CDR3 amino acid sequences, were identified.

This specimen's time point label, per the study, means: blood 4 weeks post-SBRT, at nephrectomy. This sample's treatment or condition label indicates: 15 Gy SBRT to primary tumor, nephrectomy 4 weeks later. Samples came from a clinical trial, in which primary renal cell carcinomas received 15 Gy stereotactic body radiation therapy followed by nephrectomy 4 weeks later. To follow tumor-enriched clonotypes, serial peripheral blood was collected from radiation-treated patients at baseline and at 2 weeks and 4 weeks after SBRT. Renal cell carcinoma with clear cell pathology was present in all patients. Genomic DNA for TCR sequencing was prepared using the QIAamp DNA Blood Mini Kit (Qiagen). Only samples passing all quality control checks were included in the analyses. In regard to this clone: The antigen it recognizes is unknown. No base-level quality is on record; no much larger clone is a single base apart.

The immunoSEQ kit was used, according to the manufacturer's recommendations, to generate TCR beta libraries from genomic DNA. To prepare the libraries, a first multiplex PCR with proprietary primers was run, followed by a second PCR that added unique barcodes, and a bead cleanup was done after each round. Each sample batch included a kit-provided positive control reaction and a negative control reaction. The final libraries were assessed on an Agilent 4200 TapeStation D1000 ScreenTape, pooled by volume, and quantified by qPCR. Sequencing ran on an Illumina NextSeq500 with a MidOutput 150-cycle cartridge, using 156 Read1 and 15 Index1 cycles with kit custom primers. The pooled library was loaded at around 1 pM with a roughly 20% PhiX control spike-in. Regarding the original processing steps: Vendor-processed data were analyzed in R, and a clonotype was defined as all T cells sharing the same CDR3 nucleotide sequence. For clone abundance analyses, frequencies were normalized to the 10,000 most abundant clones per sample. Public T cell clones, averaging fewer than five per sample, were removed before analysis. Tumor-enriched and baseline blood-enriched clonotypes were defined by at least a 32-fold difference in abundance between compartments. A beta-binomial differential abundance model was used to identify clonotypes that expanded or contracted between blood time points. Tumor-blood repertoire similarity was measured with the Baroni-Urbani and Buser coefficient, and groups were compared using two-tailed Wilcoxon tests in R. Drawn from immuneACCESS, this table holds only the in-frame rearrangements with V and J called that TCRdb kept. Clones are partly lost; checked studies trace under half to an unresolved V gene and leave the rest unexplained. V and J calls and clone size are copied from that table; D and trimming were computed from the DNA. The sample table shows roughly 90,000 clones, and 85% are seen once. Roughly 10% of the sample lies in the top ten.

The research as a whole found: Blood repertoire dynamics were not followed beyond 4 weeks after treatment. In blood, the top tumor clonotypes increased between baseline and 2 weeks post-radiation and then shrank by 4 weeks, which suggests that tumor-resident clones expanded only transiently. Because pretreatment tumor biopsies were not available, the study could not determine whether clonotypes were already present within the tumor at baseline. The single-armed trial design could not address effects of radiation dose or scheduling on the TCR repertoire.

The CDR3 holds 15 amino acids from the cysteine to the phenylalanine. The DNA shown is the 45-base CDR3, in frame from base 1. In the germline V gene (reference sequence), CDR1 corresponds to SEHNR and CDR2 to FQNEAQ. The V end gives up 4 bases and the J end 2 bases, leaving 5 bases in the junction not matched to a gene. This TCR was recovered from a man over 45 with renal cell carcinoma. This material consisted of blood, taken from a patient whose treatment included radiotherapy and nephrectomy. This chain is built from TRBV7-9 and TRBJ1-5; TRBD1 matches 7 bases in the middle. CDR3 protein: CASSSWQGGNQPQHF. The nucleotide sequence is given as TGTGCCAGCAGCTCGTGGCAGGGGGGCAATCAGCCCCAGCATTTT.